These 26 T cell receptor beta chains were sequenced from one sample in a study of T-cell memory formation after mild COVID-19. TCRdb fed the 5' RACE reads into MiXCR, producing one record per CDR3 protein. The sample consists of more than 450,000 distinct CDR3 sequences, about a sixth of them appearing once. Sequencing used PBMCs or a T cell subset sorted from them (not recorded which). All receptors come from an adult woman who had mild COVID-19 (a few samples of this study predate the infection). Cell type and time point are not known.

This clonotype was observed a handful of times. In DNA form, the CDR3 reads TGTGCCAGCAGTTTTTCAGCGGGGGGCGAAATGATTTCCTACGAGCAGTACTTC. Its protein is CASSFSAGGEMISYEQYF. The V gene is TRBV27, the J gene TRBJ2-7, with TRBD2 identical over 9 bases. The V and J ends lost 3 bases and 1 base, in that order; junction bases with no gene match: 13. Germline CDR1 is MNHEY and CDR2 is SMNVEV (reference sequence). The CDR3 is made up of 18 amino acids.

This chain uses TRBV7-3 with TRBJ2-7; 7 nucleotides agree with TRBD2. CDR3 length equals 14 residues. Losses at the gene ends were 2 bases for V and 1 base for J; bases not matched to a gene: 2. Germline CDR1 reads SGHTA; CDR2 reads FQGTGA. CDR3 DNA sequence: TGTGCCAGCAGCTTACAGGGAGGGTCCTACGAGCAGTACTTC. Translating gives CASSLQGGSYEQYF. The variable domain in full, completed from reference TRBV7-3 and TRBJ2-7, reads GAGVSQTPSNKVTEKGKYVELRCDPISGHTALYWYRQSLGQGPEFLIYFQGTGAADDSGLPNDRFFAVRPEGSVSTLKIQRTERGDSAVYLCASSLQGGSYEQYFGPGTRLTVT.

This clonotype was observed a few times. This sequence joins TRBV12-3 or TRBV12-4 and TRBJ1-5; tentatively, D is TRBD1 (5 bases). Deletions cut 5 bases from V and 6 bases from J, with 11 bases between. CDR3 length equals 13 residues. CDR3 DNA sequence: TGTGCCAGCAGTCCTCAGGGTTTTCAGCCCCAGCATTTT. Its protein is CASSPQGFQPQHF.

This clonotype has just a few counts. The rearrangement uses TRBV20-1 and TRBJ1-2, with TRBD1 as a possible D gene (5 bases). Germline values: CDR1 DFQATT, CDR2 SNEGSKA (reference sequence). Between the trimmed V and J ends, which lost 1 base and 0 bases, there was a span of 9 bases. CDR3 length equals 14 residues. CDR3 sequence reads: CSARVGTSNYGYTF. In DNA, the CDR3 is TGCAGTGCTAGAGTAGGGACCTCTAACTATGGCTACACCTTC.

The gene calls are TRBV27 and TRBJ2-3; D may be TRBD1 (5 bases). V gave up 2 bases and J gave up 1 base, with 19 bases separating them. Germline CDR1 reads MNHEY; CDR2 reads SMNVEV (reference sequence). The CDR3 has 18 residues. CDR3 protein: CASSLKGSGPRRTDTQYF. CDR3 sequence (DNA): TGTGCCAGCAGTTTAAAGGGGTCCGGCCCAAGGCGCACAGATACGCAGTATTTT.

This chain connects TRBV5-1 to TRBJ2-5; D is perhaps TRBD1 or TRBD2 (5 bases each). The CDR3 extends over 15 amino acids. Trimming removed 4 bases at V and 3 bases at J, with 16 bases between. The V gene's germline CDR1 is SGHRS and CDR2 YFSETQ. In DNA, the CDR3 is TGCGCCAGCAGCCTACAAGGGAGAGGGGAAGAGACCCAGTACTTC. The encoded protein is CASSLQGRGEETQYF.

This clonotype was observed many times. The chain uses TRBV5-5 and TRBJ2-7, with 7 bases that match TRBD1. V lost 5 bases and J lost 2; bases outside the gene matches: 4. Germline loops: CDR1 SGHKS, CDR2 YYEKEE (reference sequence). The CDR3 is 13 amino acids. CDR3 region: CASSRQGPYEQYF. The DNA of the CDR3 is TGTGCCAGCAGTAGACAGGGACCCTACGAGCAGTACTTC.

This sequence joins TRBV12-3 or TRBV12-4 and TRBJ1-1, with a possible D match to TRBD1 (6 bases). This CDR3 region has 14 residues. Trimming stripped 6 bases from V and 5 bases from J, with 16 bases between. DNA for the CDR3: TGTGCCAGCAGCCCAAAGACAGGTGGTACTGAAGCTTTCTTT. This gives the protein CASSPKTGGTEAFF.

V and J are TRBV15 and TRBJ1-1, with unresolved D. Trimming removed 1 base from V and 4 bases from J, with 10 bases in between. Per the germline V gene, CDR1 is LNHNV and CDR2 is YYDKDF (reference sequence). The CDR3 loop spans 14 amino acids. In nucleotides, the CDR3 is TGTGCCACCAGCAGAGTGTCCGGGAGCACTGAAGCTTTCTTT. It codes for CATSRVSGSTEAFF.

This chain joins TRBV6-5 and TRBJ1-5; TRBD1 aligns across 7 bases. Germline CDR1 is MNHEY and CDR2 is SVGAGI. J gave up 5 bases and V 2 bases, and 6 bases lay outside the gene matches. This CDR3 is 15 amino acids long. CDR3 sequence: CASSYHRGFDQPQHF. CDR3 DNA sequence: TGTGCCAGCAGTTACCACAGGGGATTTGATCAGCCCCAGCATTTT.

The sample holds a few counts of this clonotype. The DNA for the CDR3 is TGTGCCAGCAGCAAACTCCGGGACAGGGGAACAGATACGCAGTATTTT. Its translation: CASSKLRDRGTDTQYF. The chain employs TRBV6-2 or TRBV6-3 and TRBJ2-3; 10 bases map to TRBD1. CDR3 length: 16 amino acids. The germline gives CDR1 MNHEY, CDR2 SVGEGT. The J segment lost 3 bases and the V segment lost 6 bases, leaving 9 bases of the junction unmatched.

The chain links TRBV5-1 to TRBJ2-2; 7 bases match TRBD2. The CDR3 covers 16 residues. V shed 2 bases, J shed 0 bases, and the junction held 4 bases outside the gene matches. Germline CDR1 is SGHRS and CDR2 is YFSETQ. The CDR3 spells CASSFRLAANTGELFF. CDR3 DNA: TGCGCCAGCAGCTTCCGTCTAGCGGCGAACACCGGGGAGCTGTTTTTT.

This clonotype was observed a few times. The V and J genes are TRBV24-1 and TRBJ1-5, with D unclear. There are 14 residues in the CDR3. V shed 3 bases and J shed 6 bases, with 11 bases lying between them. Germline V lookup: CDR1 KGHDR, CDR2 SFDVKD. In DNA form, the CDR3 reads TGTGCCACCAGTGATCCCTCGACGGTTCAGCCCCAGCATTTT. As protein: CATSDPSTVQPQHF.

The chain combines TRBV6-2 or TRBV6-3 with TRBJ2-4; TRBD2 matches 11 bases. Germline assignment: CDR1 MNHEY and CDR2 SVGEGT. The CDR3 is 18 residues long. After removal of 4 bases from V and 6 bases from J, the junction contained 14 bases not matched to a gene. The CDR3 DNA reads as TGTGCCAGCAGTTGGCGAACTAGCGGGAGAGGGGGGAGAAACATTCAGTACTTC. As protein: CASSWRTSGRGGRNIQYF.

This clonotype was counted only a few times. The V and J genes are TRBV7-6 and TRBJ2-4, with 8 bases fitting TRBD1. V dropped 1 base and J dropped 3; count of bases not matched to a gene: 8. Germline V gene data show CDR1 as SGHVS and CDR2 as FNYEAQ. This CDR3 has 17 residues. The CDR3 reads CASSLETGERHKNIQYF. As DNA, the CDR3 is TGTGCCAGCAGCTTAGAGACAGGGGAACGTCACAAAAACATTCAGTACTTC.

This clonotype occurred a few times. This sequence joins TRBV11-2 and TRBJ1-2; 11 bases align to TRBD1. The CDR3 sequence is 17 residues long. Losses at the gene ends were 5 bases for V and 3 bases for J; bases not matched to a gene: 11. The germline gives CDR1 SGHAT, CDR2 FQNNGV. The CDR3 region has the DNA TGTGCCAGCAGCCCCTACCCGGACAGGGGGCGCGACTATGGCTACACCTTC. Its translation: CASSPYPDRGRDYGYTF.

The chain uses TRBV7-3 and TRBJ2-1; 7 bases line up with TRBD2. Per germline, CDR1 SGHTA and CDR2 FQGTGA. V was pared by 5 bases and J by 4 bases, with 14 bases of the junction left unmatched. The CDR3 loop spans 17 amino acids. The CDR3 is CASSPQPGGGGYNEQFF. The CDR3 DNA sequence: TGTGCCAGCAGCCCTCAACCGGGAGGAGGAGGGTACAATGAGCAGTTCTTC.

CDR3 in amino acids: CASSVSGTGLYGYTF. The CDR3 DNA reads TGTGCCAGCAGCGTGAGCGGGACAGGCCTTTATGGCTACACCTTC. V usage is TRBV7-3 and J usage is TRBJ1-2; 8 positions match TRBD1. Germline V gene lookup returns CDR1 SGHTA and CDR2 FQGTGA. J gave up 5 bases and V 5 bases, and 10 bases lay outside the gene matches. This CDR3 region has 15 residues.

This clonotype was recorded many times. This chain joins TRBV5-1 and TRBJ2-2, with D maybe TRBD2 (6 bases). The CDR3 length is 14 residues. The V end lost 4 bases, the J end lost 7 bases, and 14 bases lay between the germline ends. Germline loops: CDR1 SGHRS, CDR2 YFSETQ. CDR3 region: CASSLRSGDGELFF. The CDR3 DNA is TGCGCCAGCAGCCTCCGTAGCGGAGACGGGGAGCTGTTTTTT.

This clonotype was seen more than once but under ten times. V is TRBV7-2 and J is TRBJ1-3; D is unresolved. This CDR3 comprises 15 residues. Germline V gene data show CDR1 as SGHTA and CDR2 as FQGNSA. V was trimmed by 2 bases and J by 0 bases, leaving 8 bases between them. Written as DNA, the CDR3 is TGTGCCAGCAGCTTAATGCCAGGCTCTGGAAACACCATATATTTT. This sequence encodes CASSLMPGSGNTIYF.

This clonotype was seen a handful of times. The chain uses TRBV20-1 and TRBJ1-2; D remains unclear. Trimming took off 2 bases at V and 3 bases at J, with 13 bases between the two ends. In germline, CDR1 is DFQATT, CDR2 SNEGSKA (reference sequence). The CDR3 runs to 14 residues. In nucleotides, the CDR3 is TGCAGTGCTAGATCGGTCGGGGTATACTATGGCTACACCTTC. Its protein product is CSARSVGVYYGYTF.

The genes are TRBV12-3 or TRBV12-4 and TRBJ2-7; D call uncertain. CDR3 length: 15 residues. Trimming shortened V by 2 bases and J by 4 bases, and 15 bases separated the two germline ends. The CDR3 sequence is CASSLLQSPMYEQYF. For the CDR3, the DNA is TGTGCCAGCAGTTTATTACAGAGCCCGATGTACGAGCAGTACTTC.

CDR3 sequence: CASRAGGRADEQFF. Here the CDR3 DNA reads TGTGCCAGCAGGGCGGGGGGCCGCGCGGATGAGCAGTTCTTC. The chain joins TRBV6-5 to TRBJ2-1; the match to TRBD2 covers 8 bases. V dropped 6 bases and J dropped 8; count of bases not matched to a gene: 9. The germline V gene encodes CDR1 MNHEY and CDR2 SVGAGI. The CDR3 loop spans 14 amino acids.

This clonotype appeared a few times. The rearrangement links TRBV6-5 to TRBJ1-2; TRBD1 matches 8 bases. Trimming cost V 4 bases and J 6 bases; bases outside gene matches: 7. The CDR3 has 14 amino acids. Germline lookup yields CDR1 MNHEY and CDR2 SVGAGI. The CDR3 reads CASSSDRGIHGYTF. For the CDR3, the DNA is TGTGCCAGCAGTTCCGACAGGGGAATCCATGGCTACACCTTC.

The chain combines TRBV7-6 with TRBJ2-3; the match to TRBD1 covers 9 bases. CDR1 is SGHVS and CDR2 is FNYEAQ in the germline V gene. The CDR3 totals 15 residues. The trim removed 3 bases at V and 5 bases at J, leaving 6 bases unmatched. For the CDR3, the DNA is TGTGCCAGCAGCTTGAACAGGGGGCGAATAGATACGCAGTATTTT. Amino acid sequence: CASSLNRGRIDTQYF.

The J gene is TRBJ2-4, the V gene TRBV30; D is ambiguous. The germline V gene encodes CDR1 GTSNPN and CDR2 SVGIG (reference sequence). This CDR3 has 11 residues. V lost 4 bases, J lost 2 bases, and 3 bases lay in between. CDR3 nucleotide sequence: TGTGCCTGGAAAACCAAAAACATTCAGTACTTC. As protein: CAWKTKNIQYF. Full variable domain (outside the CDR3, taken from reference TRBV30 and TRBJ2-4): SQTIHQWPATLVQPVGSPLSLECTVEGTSNPNLYWYRQAAGRGLQLLFYSVGIGQISSEVPQNLSASRPQDRQFILSSKKLLLSDSGFYLCAWKTKNIQYFGAGTRLSVL.